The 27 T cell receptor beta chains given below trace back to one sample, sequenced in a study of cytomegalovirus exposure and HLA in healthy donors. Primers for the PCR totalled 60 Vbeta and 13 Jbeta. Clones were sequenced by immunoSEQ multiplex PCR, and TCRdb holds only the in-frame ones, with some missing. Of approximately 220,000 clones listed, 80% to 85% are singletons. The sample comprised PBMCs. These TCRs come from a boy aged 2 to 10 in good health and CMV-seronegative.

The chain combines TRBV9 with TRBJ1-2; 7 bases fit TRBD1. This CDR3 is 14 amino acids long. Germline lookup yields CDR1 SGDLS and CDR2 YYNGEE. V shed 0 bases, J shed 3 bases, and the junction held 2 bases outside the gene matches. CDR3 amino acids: CASSVDTGDYGYTF. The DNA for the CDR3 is TGTGCCAGCAGCGTAGACACAGGGGACTATGGCTACACCTTC.

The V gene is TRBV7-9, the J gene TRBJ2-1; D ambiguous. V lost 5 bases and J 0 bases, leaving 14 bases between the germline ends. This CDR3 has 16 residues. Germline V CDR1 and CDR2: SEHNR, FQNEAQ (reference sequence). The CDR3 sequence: CASSRLTRSSYNEQFF. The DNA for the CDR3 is TGTGCCAGCAGCCGGCTGACTCGTAGCTCCTACAATGAGCAGTTCTTC.

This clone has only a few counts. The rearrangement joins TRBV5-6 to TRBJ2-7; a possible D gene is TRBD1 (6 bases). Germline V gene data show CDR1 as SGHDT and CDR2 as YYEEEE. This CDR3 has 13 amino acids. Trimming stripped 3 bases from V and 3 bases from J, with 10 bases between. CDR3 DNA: TGTGCCAGCAGCTCCATACAGGGCTACGAGCAGTACTTC. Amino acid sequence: CASSSIQGYEQYF. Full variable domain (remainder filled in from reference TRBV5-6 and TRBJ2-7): DAGVTQSPTHLIKTRGQQVTLRCSPKSGHDTVSWYQQALGQGPQFIFQYYEEEERQRGNFPDRFSGHQFPNYSSELNVNALLLGDSALYLCASSSIQGYEQYFGPGTRLTVT.

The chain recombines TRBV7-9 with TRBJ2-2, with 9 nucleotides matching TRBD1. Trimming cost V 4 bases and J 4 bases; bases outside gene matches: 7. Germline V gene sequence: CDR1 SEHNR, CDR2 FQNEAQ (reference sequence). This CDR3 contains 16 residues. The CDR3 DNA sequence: TGTGCCAGCAGCTCTCCGGGACAGGGCCGCACCGGGGAGCTGTTTTTT. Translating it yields CASSSPGQGRTGELFF.

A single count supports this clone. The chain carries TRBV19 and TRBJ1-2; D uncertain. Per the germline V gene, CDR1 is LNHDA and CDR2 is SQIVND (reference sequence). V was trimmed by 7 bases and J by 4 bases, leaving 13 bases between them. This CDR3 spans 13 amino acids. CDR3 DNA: TGTGCCAGTACCGCGACACCTGGCTATGGCTACACCTTC. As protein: CASTATPGYGYTF.

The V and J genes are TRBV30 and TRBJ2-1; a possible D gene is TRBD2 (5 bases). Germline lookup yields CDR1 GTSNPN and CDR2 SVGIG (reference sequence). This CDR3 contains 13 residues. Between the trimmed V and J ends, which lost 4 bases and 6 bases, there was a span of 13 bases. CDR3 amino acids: CAWIRDWSNEQFF. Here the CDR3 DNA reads TGTGCCTGGATACGGGATTGGAGCAATGAGCAGTTCTTC.

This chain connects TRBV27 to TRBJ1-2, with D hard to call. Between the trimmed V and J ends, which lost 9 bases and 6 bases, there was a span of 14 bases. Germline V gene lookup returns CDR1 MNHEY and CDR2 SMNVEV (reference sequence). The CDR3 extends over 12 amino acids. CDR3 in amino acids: CASRTGVNGYTF. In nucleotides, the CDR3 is TGTGCCAGTCGCACGGGAGTCAATGGCTACACCTTC.

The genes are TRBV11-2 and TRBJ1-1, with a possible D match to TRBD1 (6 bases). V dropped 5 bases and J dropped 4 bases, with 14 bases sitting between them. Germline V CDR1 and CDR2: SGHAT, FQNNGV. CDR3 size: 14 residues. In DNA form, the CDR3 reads TGTGCCAGCAGCGCCAGGGGAATGGGCACTGAAGCTTTCTTT. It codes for CASSARGMGTEAFF.

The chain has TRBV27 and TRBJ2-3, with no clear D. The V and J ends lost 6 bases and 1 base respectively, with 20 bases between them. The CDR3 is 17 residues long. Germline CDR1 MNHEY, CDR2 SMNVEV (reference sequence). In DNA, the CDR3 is TGTGCCAGCAGCCTCGTGGCGGCCGGTACCGGCACAGATACGCAGTATTTT. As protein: CASSLVAAGTGTDTQYF.

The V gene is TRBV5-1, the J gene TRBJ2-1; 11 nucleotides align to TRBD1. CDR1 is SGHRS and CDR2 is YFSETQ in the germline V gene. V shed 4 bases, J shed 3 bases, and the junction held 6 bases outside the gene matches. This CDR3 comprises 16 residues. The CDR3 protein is CASSPGTGGIYNEQFF. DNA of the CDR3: TGCGCCAGCAGCCCAGGGACAGGGGGTATCTACAATGAGCAGTTCTTC.

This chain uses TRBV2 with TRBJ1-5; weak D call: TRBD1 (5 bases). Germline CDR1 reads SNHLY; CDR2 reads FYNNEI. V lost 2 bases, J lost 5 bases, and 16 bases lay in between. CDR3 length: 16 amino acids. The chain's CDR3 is CASSERRGTEYQPQHF. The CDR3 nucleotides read TGTGCCAGCAGTGAAAGGAGGGGAACGGAATATCAGCCCCAGCATTTT.

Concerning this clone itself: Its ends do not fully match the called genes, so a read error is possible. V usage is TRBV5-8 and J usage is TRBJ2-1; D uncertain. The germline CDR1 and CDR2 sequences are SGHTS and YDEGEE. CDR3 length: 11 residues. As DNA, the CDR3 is TGTGCCAGCAGCTCCTTCAATGAGCAGTTCTTC. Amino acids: CASSSFNEQFF.

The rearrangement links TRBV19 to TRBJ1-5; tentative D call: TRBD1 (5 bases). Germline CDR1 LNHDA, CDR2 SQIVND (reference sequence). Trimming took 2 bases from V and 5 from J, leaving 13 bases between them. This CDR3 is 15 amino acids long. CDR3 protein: CASSIRGTNDQPQHF. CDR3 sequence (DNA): TGTGCCAGTAGTATACGGGGGACCAACGATCAGCCCCAGCATTTT. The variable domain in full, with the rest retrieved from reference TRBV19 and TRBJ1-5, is DGGITQSPKYLFRKEGQNVTLSCEQNLNHDAMYWYRQDPGQGLRLIYYSQIVNDFQKGDIAEGYSVSREKKESFPLTVTSAQKNPTAFYLCASSIRGTNDQPQHFGDGTRLSIL.

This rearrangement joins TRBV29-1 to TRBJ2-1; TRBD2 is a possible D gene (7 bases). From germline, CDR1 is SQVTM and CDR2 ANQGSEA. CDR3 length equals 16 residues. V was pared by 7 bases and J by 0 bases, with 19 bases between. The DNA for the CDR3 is TGCAGCGCTGAGGGAGGGGGGGGTCACTCCTACAATGAGCAGTTCTTC. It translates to CSAEGGGGHSYNEQFF.

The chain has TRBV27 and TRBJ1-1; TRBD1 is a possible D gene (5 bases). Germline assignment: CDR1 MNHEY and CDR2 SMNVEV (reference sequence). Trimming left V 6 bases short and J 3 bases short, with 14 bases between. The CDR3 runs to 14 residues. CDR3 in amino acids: CASRFFLRDTEAFF. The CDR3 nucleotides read TGTGCCAGCAGATTTTTTCTCAGGGACACTGAAGCTTTCTTT.

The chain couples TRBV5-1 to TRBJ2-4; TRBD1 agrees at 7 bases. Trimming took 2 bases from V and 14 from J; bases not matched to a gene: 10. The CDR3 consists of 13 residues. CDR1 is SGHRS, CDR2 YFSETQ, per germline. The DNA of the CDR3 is TGCGCCAGCAGCTTCCACCGGGACAGTCATAAGTACTTC. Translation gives CASSFHRDSHKYF.

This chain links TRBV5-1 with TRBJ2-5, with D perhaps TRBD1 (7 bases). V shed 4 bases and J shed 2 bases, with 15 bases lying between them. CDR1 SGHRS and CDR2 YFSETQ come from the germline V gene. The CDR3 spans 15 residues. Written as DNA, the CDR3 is TGCGCCAGCAGCGGGGGTCAGGGGGGTCAAGAGACCCAGTACTTC. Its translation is CASSGGQGGQETQYF. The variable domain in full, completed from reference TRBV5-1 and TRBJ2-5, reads KAGVTQTPRYLIKTRGQQVTLSCSPISGHRSVSWYQQTPGQGLQFLFEYFSETQRNKGNFPGRFSGRQFSNSRSEMNVSTLELGDSALYLCASSGGQGGQETQYFGPGTRLLVL.

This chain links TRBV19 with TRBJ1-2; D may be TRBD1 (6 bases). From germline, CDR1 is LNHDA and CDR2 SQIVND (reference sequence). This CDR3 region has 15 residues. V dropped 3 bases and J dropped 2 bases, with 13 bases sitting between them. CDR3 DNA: TGTGCCAGTAGTATGCATGGGGACACCAACTATGGCTACACCTTC. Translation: CASSMHGDTNYGYTF. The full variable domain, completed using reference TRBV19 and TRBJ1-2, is DGGITQSPKYLFRKEGQNVTLSCEQNLNHDAMYWYRQDPGQGLRLIYYSQIVNDFQKGDIAEGYSVSREKKESFPLTVTSAQKNPTAFYLCASSMHGDTNYGYTFGSGTRLTVV.

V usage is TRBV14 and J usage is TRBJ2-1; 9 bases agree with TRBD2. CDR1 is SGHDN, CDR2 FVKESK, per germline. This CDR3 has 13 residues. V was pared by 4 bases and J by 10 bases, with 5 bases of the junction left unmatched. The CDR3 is CASSLSGSQEQFF. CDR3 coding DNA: TGTGCCAGCAGCCTTAGCGGGAGCCAGGAGCAGTTCTTC.

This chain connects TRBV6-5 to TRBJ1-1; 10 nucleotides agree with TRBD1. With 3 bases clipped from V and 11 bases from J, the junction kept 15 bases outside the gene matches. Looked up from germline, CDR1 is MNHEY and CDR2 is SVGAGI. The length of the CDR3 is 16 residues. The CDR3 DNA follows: TGTGCCAGCAGTTATGGTACCGGGACAGGGGATTTGTACGCTTTCTTT. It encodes CASSYGTGTGDLYAFF.

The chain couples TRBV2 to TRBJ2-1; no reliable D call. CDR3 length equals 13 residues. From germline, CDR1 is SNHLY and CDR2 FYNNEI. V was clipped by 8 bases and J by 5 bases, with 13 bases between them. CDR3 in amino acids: CASVGPLDNEQFF. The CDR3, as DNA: TGTGCCAGCGTGGGCCCCTTAGACAATGAGCAGTTCTTC.

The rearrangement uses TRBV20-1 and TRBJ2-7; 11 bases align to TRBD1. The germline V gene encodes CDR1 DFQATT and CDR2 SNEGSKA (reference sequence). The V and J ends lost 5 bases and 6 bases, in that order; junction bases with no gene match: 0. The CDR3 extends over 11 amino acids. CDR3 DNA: TGCAGTGCTGGGACAGGGGGCGAGCAGTACTTC. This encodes CSAGTGGEQYF.

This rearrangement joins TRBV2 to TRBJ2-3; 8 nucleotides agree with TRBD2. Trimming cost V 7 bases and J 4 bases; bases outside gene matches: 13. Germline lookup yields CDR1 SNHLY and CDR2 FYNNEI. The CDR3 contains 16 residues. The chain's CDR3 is CASNPGLGSKPDTQYF. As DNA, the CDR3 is TGTGCCAGCAACCCGGGACTAGGATCGAAGCCAGATACGCAGTATTTT. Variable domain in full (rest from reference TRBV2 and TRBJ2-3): EPEVTQTPSHQVTQMGQEVILRCVPISNHLYFYWYRQILGQKVEFLVSFYNNEISEKSEIFDDQFSVERPDGSNFTLKIRSTKLEDSAMYFCASNPGLGSKPDTQYFGPGTRLTVL.

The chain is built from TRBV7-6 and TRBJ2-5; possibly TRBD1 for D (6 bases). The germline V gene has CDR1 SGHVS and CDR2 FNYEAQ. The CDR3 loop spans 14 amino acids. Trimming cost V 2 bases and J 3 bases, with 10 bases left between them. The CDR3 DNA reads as TGTGCCAGCAGCTTATGGGCAGGGGAAGAGACCCAGTACTTC. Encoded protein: CASSLWAGEETQYF.

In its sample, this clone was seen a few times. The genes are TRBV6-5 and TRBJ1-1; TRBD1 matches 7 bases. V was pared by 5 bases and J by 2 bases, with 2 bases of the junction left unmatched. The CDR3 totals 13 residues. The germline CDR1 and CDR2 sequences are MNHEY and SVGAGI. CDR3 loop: CASSGDRNTEAFF. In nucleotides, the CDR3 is TGTGCCAGCAGTGGGGACAGAAACACTGAAGCTTTCTTT.

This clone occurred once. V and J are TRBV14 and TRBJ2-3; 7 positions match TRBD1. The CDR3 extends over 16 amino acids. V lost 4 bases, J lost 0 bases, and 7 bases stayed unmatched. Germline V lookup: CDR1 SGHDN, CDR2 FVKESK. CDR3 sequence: CASSLTGSHSTDTQYF. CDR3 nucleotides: TGTGCCAGCAGCCTGACAGGGTCCCATAGCACAGATACGCAGTATTTT.

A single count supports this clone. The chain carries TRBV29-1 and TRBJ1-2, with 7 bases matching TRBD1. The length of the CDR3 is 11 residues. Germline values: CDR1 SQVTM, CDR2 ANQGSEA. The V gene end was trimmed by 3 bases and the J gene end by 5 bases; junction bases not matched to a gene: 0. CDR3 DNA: TGCAGCGTTGAGACAGGGTATGGCTACACCTTC. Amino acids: CSVETGYGYTF.